These T cell receptor beta chains were read from a single sample in a study of T-cell reconstitution after alpha-beta-depleted transplantation in children. MiXCR, applied by TCRdb to the PCR reads, yields one record per CDR3 protein. Of 500,000 to 600,000 distinct CDR3 sequences listed, approximately 32% are singletons. The specimen was PBMCs from the stem cell graft donor, collected from the stem cell graft. The receptors shown here come from a human donor who donated a stem cell graft to a child with aplastic anemia. The CDR3 runs from the conserved cysteine through the conserved F or W. A D gene is named only where the DNA matches it firmly. Not every row has a clone size; where given, it reads once, few, many or a size class.

v_call: TRBV30
j_call: TRBJ2-1
d_call: TRBD2
clone_size: NA
cdr3_aa: CAWGSGRAYNEQFF
cdr3_nt: TGTGCCTGGGGAAGCGGGAGGGCCTACAATGAGCAGTTCTTC

v_call: TRBV12-5
j_call: TRBJ1-5
d_call: NA
clone_size: NA
cdr3_aa: CASGTTLNQPQHF
cdr3_nt: TGTGCTAGTGGTACAACACTTAATCAGCCCCAGCATTTT

v_call: TRBV19
j_call: TRBJ2-3
d_call: TRBD2
clone_size: NA
cdr3_aa: CASSPTSRLANTDTQYF
cdr3_nt: TGTGCCAGTAGTCCCACATCCCGACTAGCCAACACAGATACGCAGTATTTT

v_call: TRBV29-1
j_call: TRBJ2-7
d_call: NA
clone_size: few
cdr3_aa: CSVVDGASSYEQYF
cdr3_nt: TGCAGCGTTGTCGATGGAGCCAGCTCCTACGAGCAGTACTTC

v_call: TRBV6-6
j_call: TRBJ2-1
d_call: NA
clone_size: NA
cdr3_aa: CASLGRNNEQFF
cdr3_nt: TGTGCCAGCCTTGGCAGGAACAATGAGCAGTTCTTC

v_call: TRBV7-2
j_call: TRBJ2-7
d_call: NA
clone_size: few
cdr3_aa: CASSLGYGWDEQYF
cdr3_nt: TGTGCCAGCAGCTTGGGGTACGGATGGGACGAGCAGTACTTC

v_call: TRBV6-1
j_call: TRBJ1-5
d_call: NA
clone_size: many
cdr3_aa: CASSEAAGGTQPQHF
cdr3_nt: TGTGCCAGCAGTGAAGCCGCCGGGGGGACTCAGCCCCAGCATTTT

v_call: TRBV29-1
j_call: TRBJ2-7
d_call: TRBD1
clone_size: few
cdr3_aa: CSVSGQGASYEQYF
cdr3_nt: TGCAGCGTCTCCGGACAGGGGGCTTCCTACGAGCAGTACTTC

v_call: TRBV7-2
j_call: TRBJ2-4
d_call: NA
clone_size: NA
cdr3_aa: CASSLETANIQYF
cdr3_nt: TGTGCCAGCAGCTTAGAGACAGCAAACATTCAGTACTTC

v_call: TRBV18
j_call: TRBJ2-1
d_call: NA
clone_size: NA
cdr3_aa: CASSPAGTAYNEQFF
cdr3_nt: TGTGCCAGCTCACCAGCTGGGACCGCCTACAATGAGCAGTTCTTC

v_call: TRBV30
j_call: TRBJ2-3
d_call: NA
clone_size: NA
cdr3_aa: CAGSTYGIDTQYF
cdr3_nt: TGTGCCGGTAGCACCTACGGCATAGATACGCAGTATTTT

v_call: TRBV20-1
j_call: TRBJ2-2
d_call: TRBD2
clone_size: NA
cdr3_aa: CSARAPTSGSSGELFF
cdr3_nt: TGCAGTGCTAGAGCGCCGACTAGCGGGAGTTCCGGGGAGCTGTTTTTT

v_call: TRBV20-1
j_call: TRBJ2-1
d_call: NA
clone_size: once
cdr3_aa: CSARESPSYNEQFF
cdr3_nt: TGCAGTGCTAGAGAATCTCCCTCCTACAATGAGCAGTTCTTC

v_call: TRBV14
j_call: TRBJ2-7
d_call: NA
clone_size: once
cdr3_aa: CASSQDRRTGSYEQYF
cdr3_nt: TGTGCCAGCAGCCAAGACCGGAGGACGGGATCCTACGAGCAGTACTTC

v_call: TRBV10-3
j_call: TRBJ1-6
d_call: NA
clone_size: few
cdr3_aa: CAISPGPDHDNSPLHF
cdr3_nt: TGTGCCATCAGTCCGGGGCCGGACCATGATAATTCACCCCTCCACTTT

v_call: TRBV29-1
j_call: TRBJ1-1
d_call: NA
clone_size: NA
cdr3_aa: CSGGAEGGAFF
cdr3_nt: TGCAGCGGAGGGGCCGAGGGAGGGGCTTTCTTT

v_call: TRBV5-5
j_call: TRBJ2-6
d_call: NA
clone_size: NA
cdr3_aa: CASSVQESGANVLTF
cdr3_nt: TGTGCCAGCAGCGTGCAGGAATCAGGGGCCAACGTCCTGACTTTC

v_call: TRBV7-2
j_call: TRBJ1-2
d_call: TRBD1
clone_size: few
cdr3_aa: CASSLDRGRNYGYTF
cdr3_nt: TGTGCCAGCAGCTTAGACAGGGGGCGTAACTATGGCTACACCTTC

v_call: TRBV3-1
j_call: TRBJ2-4
d_call: NA
clone_size: NA
cdr3_aa: CASGGEGFSNIQYF
cdr3_nt: TGTGCCAGTGGGGGAGAGGGTTTTTCGAACATTCAGTACTTC

v_call: TRBV28
j_call: TRBJ2-5
d_call: NA
clone_size: NA
cdr3_aa: CASSLNLETQYF
cdr3_nt: TGTGCCAGCAGTTTGAACCTGGAGACCCAGTACTTC

v_call: TRBV11-2
j_call: TRBJ1-4
d_call: NA
clone_size: few
cdr3_aa: CASSFLSGFNEKLFF
cdr3_nt: TGTGCCAGCAGCTTTCTGTCGGGATTTAATGAAAAACTGTTTTTT

v_call: TRBV20-1
j_call: TRBJ1-1
d_call: NA
clone_size: NA
cdr3_aa: CSAPDRWGDTEAFF
cdr3_nt: TGCAGTGCTCCGGACAGATGGGGCGACACTGAAGCTTTCTTT